Included here is one T cell receptor (beta chain) sequence, with context. Its antigen is not known. The treatment is: oral pan-JAK inhibitor, 5-10 mg twice daily. Punch biopsies of lesional scalp, plus peripheral blood, were taken from alopecia areata patients. PBMC-derived CD4+ and CD8+ T cells were sorted. The data stem from a study of CD8+ T cells in alopecia areata. Study conclusions and caveats: Patients shared TCRs less clearly than mice did, possibly for HLA-related reasons. Many of the expanded lesional clones endured in scalp and blood while on tofacitinib.

J lost 5 bases, V lost 3 bases, and 10 bases had no gene match. Germline CDR1 is SQVTM and CDR2 is ANQGSEA. This CDR3 comprises 15 residues. After isolation, RNA underwent reverse transcription to generate cDNA as the sequencing template. Assay: immunoSEQ multiplex PCR; the TCRdb copy retains only in-frame clones and omits some. The repertoire holds more than 130,000 clones, with roughly four fifths as singletons. V and J are TRBV29-1 and TRBJ2-7; 10 nucleotides match TRBD1. The source material was CD8+ T cells sorted from blood, sampled at week 4, from a patient treated with tofacitinib. This receptor was obtained from a human donor with alopecia areata. The CDR3 loop is CSVDSGTGARNEQYF. CDR3 coding DNA: TGCAGCGTTGACTCCGGGACAGGGGCTCGCAACGAGCAGTACTTC.